These 9 T cell receptor beta chains were all obtained from the same sample, sequenced in a study of identical twins (TCRdb year 2016). The library came from 5' RACE. Reads for this sample came from an Illumina HiSeq 2000. TCRdb ran its own pipeline on the public reads, namely fastp trimming at Q25 and MiXCR clone calling, and kept in-frame beta chains. For every CDR3 protein sequence, its rows merge into one entry that carries the most common genes and DNA. The sample table records about 220,000 distinct CDR3 sequences; around 6.9% of these occur just once. The ten largest clonotypes hold less than 2% of the sample. These data also formed part of another study, on yellow fever vaccine responses in identical twins.

Sequencing input: memory (CD45RO+) T cells sorted from blood. Explained via the paper, the cell subset or site label denotes: CD45RO+ enriched T cells. The receptors were gathered from a woman between 18 and 29 years old in good health.

The chain couples TRBV6-2 or TRBV6-3 to TRBJ1-5; D might be TRBD1 (5 bases). Looked up from germline, CDR1 is MNHEY and CDR2 is SVGEGT. The V end was cut by 6 bases, the J end by 3 bases, with 9 bases between. There are 13 residues in the CDR3. The CDR3 reads CASRLQDNQPQHF. The CDR3 DNA is TGTGCCAGCAGACTACAGGACAATCAGCCCCAGCATTTT.

In this sample, this clonotype turned up a few times. The J gene is TRBJ1-2, the V gene TRBV10-3; tentative D call: TRBD1 (5 bases). The CDR3 is 12 residues long. Germline V gives CDR1 ENHRY, CDR2 SYGVKD. The germline V and J ends were trimmed by 7 bases and 8 bases, with 14 bases remaining between them. In DNA form, the CDR3 reads TGTGCCATCACCATGGACGGGGCAGGCTACACCTTC. This codes for CAITMDGAGYTF.

Details on this clonotype: One end of the junction fails to match germline, which may point to a read error. The chain joins TRBV7-7 to TRBJ2-1; maybe TRBD2 (5 bases). Germline V gives CDR1 SSHAT, CDR2 FNYEAQ (reference sequence). This CDR3 has 15 amino acids. Here the CDR3 reads CASSLAFKENNEQFF. The DNA for the CDR3 is TGTGCTAGCAGCTTAGCGTTCAAGGAGAACAATGAGCAGTTCTTC.

This clonotype has a count of ten or more. The V call is TRBV5-1, the J call TRBJ2-4; maybe TRBD1 (5 bases). The V gene lost 3 bases and the J gene lost 0 bases, with 13 bases spanning the gap. The CDR3 loop spans 16 amino acids. Germline values: CDR1 SGHRS, CDR2 YFSETQ. The CDR3 DNA reads TGCGCCAGCAGCTCGACCCTGGACATAGCCAAAAACATTCAGTACTTC. Amino acid sequence: CASSSTLDIAKNIQYF.

Many counts were recorded for this clonotype. The rearrangement uses TRBV6-2 or TRBV6-3 and TRBJ1-6; weak D call: TRBD1 (5 bases). The CDR3 has 14 residues. Germline V gives CDR1 MNHEY, CDR2 SVGEGT. Trimming took off 8 bases at V and 4 bases at J, with 12 bases between the two ends. The CDR3 reads CASGTNPYNSPLHF. CDR3 in DNA: TGTGCCAGCGGGACCAACCCGTATAATTCACCCCTCCACTTT.

This clonotype has at least ten counts. The chain uses TRBV6-6 and TRBJ2-2; the D is unclear. Germline-derived CDR1 and CDR2 are MNHNY and SVGAGI (reference sequence). Trimming cost V 2 bases and J 5 bases, with 6 bases left between them. This CDR3 region has 13 residues. The CDR3 sequence: CASSYTLTGELFF. The CDR3 bases are TGTGCCAGCAGTTACACTCTTACCGGGGAGCTGTTTTTT.

This clonotype was seen ten or more times. The CDR3 is CASSLAGGTTTFQTQYF. The CDR3 nucleotides are TGCGCCAGCAGCTTGGCAGGTGGGACGACTACGTTTCAGACCCAGTACTTC. The chain recombines TRBV5-1 with TRBJ2-5; D may correspond to TRBD1 or TRBD2 (5 bases each). Per germline, CDR1 SGHRS and CDR2 YFSETQ. V shed 0 bases and J shed 6 bases, with 21 bases lying between them. The CDR3 covers 17 residues.

This clonotype was recorded many times. The V gene is TRBV28, the J gene TRBJ1-5, with D hard to call. Trimming cost V 1 base and J 5 bases, with 12 bases left between them. CDR1 is MDHEN, CDR2 SYDVKM, per germline. This CDR3 region has 15 residues. CDR3 in amino acids: CASSLSGRTYQPQHF. DNA of the CDR3: TGTGCCAGCAGTTTATCCGGACGAACATATCAGCCCCAGCATTTT.

V gene TRBV19 combines with J gene TRBJ2-7; 7 bases are shared with TRBD2. CDR1 is LNHDA and CDR2 is SQIVND in the germline V gene (reference sequence). The CDR3 runs to 14 residues. The V segment lost 6 bases and the J segment 2 bases; nucleotides outside the gene matches: 7. CDR3 residues: CASRTSTSPYEQYF. CDR3 nucleotides: TGTGCCAGTAGGACTAGCACGTCCCCCTACGAGCAGTACTTC.